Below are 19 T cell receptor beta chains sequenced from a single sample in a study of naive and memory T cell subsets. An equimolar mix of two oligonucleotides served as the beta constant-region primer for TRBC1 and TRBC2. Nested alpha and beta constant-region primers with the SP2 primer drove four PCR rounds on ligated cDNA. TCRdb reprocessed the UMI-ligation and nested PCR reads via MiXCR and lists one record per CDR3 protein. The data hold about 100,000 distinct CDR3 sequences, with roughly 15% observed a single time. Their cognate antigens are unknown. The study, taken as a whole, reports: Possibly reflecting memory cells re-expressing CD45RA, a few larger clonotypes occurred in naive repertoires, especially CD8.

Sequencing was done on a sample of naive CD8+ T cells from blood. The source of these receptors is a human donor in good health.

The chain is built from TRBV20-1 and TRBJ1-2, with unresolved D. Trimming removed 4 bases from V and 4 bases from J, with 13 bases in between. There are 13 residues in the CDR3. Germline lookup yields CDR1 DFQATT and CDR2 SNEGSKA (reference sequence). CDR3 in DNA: TGCAGTGCTATCGGTGGGCCCCCCTATGGCTACACCTTC. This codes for CSAIGGPPYGYTF.

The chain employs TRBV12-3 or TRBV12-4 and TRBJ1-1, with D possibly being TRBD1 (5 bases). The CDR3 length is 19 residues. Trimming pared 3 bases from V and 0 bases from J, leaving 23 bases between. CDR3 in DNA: TGTGCCAGCAGTTTTGGCGGGGGGGTAGGGTGGTCGATGAACACTGAAGCTTTCTTT. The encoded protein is CASSFGGGVGWSMNTEAFF.

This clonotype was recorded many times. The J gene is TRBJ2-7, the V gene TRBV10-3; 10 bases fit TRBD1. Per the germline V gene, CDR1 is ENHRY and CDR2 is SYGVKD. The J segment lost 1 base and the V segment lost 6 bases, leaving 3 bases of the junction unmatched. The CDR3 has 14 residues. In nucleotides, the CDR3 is TGTGCCATCAGCCCGGGACAGGGGTCCTACGAGCAGTACTTC. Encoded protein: CAISPGQGSYEQYF.

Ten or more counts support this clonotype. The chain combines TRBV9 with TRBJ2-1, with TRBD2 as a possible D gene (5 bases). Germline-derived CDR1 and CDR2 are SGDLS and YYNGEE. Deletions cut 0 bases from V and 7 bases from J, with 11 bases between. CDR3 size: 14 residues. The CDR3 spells CASSVGTSGNEQFF. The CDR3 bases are TGTGCCAGCAGCGTAGGGACCAGCGGAAATGAGCAGTTCTTC.

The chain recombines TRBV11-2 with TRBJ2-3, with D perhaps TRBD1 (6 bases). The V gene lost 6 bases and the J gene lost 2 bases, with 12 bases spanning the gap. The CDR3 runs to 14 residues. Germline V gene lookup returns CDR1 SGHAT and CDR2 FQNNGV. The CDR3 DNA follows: TGTGCCAGCAGATCTCGGACAGACACAGATACGCAGTATTTT. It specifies CASRSRTDTDTQYF. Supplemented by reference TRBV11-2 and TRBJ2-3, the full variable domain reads EAGVAQSPRYKIIEKRQSVAFWCNPISGHATLYWYQQILGQGPKLLIQFQNNGVVDDSQLPKDRFSAERLKGVDSTLKIQPAKLEDSAVYLCASRSRTDTDTQYFGPGTRLTVL.

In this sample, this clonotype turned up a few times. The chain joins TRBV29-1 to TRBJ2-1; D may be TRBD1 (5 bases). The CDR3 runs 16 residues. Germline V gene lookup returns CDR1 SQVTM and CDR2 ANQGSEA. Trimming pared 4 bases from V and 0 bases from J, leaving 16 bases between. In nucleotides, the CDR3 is TGCAGCGTTGGACAGCCCGAATTTAGCTCCTACAATGAGCAGTTCTTC. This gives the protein CSVGQPEFSSYNEQFF.

DNA for the CDR3: TGCAGCGTCGCCCAGAACACTGCTGAAGCTTTCTTT. This gives the protein CSVAQNTAEAFF. The chain joins TRBV29-1 to TRBJ1-1; D unclear. The germline V gene has CDR1 SQVTM and CDR2 ANQGSEA. This CDR3 has 12 amino acids. V was shortened by 6 bases and J by 6 bases, with 14 bases between the two germline ends. The full variable domain, completed using reference TRBV29-1 and TRBJ1-1, is SAVISQKPSRDICQRGTSLTIQCQVDSQVTMMFWYRQQPGQSLTLIATANQGSEATYESGFVIDKFPISRPNLTFSTLTVSNMSPEDSSIYLCSVAQNTAEAFFGQGTRLTVV.

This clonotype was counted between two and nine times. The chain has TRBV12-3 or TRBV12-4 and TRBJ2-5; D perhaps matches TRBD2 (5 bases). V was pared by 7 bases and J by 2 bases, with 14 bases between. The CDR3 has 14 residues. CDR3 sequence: CASKERTTQETQYF. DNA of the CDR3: TGTGCCAGCAAAGAGCGGACGACTCAAGAGACCCAGTACTTC.

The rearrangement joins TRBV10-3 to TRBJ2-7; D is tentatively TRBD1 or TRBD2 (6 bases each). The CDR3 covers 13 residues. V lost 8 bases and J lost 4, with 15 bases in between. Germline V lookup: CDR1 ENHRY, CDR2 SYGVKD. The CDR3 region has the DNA TGTGCCATCGGGCGGGACATTTTGTACGAGCAGTACTTC. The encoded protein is CAIGRDILYEQYF.

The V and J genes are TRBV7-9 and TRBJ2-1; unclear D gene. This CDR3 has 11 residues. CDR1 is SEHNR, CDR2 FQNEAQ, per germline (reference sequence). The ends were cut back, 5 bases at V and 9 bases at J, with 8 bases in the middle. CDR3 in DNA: TGTGCCAGCAGCGCATCTCGTGAGCAGTTCTTC. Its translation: CASSASREQFF.

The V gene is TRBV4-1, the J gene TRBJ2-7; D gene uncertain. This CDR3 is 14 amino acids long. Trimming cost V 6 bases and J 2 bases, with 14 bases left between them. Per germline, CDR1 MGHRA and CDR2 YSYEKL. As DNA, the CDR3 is TGCGCCAGCAGTGGGAATCTAGGGACCTACGAGCAGTACTTC. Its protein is CASSGNLGTYEQYF.

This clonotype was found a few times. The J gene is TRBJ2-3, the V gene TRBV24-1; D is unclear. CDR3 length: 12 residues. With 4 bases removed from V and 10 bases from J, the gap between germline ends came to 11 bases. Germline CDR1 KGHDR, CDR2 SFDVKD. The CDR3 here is CATSDPTGAQYF. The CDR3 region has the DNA TGTGCCACCAGTGACCCAACTGGGGCGCAGTATTTT.

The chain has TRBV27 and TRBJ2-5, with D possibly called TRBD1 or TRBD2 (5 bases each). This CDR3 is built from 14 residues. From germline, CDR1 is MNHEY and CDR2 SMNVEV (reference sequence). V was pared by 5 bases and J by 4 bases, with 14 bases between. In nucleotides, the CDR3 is TGTGCCAGCAGTCACGTGGGGGACCTAGAGACCCAGTACTTC. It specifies CASSHVGDLETQYF.

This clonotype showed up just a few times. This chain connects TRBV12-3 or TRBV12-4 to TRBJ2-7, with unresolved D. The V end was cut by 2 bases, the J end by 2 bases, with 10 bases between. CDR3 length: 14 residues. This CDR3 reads CASSLWQNTYEQYF. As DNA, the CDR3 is TGTGCCAGCAGTTTATGGCAGAATACCTACGAGCAGTACTTC.

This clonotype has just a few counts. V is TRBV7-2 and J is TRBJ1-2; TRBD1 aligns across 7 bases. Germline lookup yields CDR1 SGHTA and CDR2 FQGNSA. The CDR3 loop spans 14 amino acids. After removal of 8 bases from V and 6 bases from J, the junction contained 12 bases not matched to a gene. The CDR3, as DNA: TGTGCCAGCCTACTTGGAACAGGGGCTCATGGCTACACCTTC. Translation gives CASLLGTGAHGYTF.

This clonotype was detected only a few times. CDR3 sequence (DNA): TGTGCCACCAGCAGAGCGGGTCCCTACGAGCAGTACTTC. This codes for CATSRAGPYEQYF. V gene TRBV15 combines with J gene TRBJ2-7; D is uncertain. The CDR3 totals 13 residues. In germline, CDR1 is LNHNV, CDR2 YYDKDF (reference sequence). The V gene lost 1 base and the J gene lost 2 bases, with 6 bases spanning the gap.

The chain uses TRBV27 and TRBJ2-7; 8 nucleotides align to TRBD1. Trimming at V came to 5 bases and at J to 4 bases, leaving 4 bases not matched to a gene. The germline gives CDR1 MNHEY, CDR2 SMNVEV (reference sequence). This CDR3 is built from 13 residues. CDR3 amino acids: CASSLRGLYEQYF. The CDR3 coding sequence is TGTGCCAGCAGTCTCAGGGGGCTGTACGAGCAGTACTTC.

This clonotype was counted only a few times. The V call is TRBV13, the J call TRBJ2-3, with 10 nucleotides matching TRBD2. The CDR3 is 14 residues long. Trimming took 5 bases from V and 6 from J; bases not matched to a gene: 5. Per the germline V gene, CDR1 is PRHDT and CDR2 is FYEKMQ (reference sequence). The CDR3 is CASSLAGVGDTQYF. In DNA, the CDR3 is TGTGCCAGCAGCCTAGCGGGAGTGGGCGATACGCAGTATTTT.

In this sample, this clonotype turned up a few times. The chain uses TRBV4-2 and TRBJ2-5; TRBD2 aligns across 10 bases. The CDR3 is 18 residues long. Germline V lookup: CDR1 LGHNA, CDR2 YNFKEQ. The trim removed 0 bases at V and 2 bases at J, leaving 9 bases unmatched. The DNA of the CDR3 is TGTGCCAGCAGCCAAGAGTGGGGCCAACTAGCGGGACAAGAGACCCAGTACTTC. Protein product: CASSQEWGQLAGQETQYF.